The source of this T cell receptor (beta chain) is a study of T cell responses to AZD1222 COVID-19 vaccine. The CDR3 is made up of 16 amino acids. Trimming took off 0 bases at V and 10 bases at J, with 16 bases between the two ends. Germline V gives CDR1 LGHDT, CDR2 YNNKEL (reference sequence). Libraries were prepared by immunoSEQ multiplex PCR; TCRdb keeps only in-frame clonotypes and omits some of them. The table has more than 150,000 clones, 85% to 95% seen once. Sample: peripheral blood, taken 28 days after the second AZD1222 dose. The chain recombines TRBV3-1 (or the pseudogene TRBV3-2) with TRBJ1-6; D gene uncertain. This TCR came from an adult who received the AZD1222 COVID-19 vaccine. CDR3 DNA sequence: TGTGCCAGCAGCCAAGAAAGGAGTGAGGCCTCATCACCCCTCCACTTT. It specifies CASSQERSEASSPLHF.